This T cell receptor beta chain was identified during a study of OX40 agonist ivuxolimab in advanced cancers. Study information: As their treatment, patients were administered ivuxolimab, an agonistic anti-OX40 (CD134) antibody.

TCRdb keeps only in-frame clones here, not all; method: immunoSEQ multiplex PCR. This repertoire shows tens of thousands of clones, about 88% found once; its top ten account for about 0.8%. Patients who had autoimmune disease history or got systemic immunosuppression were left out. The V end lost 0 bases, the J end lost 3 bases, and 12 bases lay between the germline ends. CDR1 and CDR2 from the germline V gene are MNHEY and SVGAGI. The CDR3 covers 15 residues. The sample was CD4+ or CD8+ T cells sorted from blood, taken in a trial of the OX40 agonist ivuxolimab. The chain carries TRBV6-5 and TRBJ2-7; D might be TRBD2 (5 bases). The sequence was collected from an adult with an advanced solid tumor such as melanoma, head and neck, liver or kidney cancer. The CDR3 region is CASSYSTGVLYEQYF. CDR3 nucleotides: TGTGCCAGCAGTTACTCGACCGGGGTTCTCTACGAGCAGTACTTC.